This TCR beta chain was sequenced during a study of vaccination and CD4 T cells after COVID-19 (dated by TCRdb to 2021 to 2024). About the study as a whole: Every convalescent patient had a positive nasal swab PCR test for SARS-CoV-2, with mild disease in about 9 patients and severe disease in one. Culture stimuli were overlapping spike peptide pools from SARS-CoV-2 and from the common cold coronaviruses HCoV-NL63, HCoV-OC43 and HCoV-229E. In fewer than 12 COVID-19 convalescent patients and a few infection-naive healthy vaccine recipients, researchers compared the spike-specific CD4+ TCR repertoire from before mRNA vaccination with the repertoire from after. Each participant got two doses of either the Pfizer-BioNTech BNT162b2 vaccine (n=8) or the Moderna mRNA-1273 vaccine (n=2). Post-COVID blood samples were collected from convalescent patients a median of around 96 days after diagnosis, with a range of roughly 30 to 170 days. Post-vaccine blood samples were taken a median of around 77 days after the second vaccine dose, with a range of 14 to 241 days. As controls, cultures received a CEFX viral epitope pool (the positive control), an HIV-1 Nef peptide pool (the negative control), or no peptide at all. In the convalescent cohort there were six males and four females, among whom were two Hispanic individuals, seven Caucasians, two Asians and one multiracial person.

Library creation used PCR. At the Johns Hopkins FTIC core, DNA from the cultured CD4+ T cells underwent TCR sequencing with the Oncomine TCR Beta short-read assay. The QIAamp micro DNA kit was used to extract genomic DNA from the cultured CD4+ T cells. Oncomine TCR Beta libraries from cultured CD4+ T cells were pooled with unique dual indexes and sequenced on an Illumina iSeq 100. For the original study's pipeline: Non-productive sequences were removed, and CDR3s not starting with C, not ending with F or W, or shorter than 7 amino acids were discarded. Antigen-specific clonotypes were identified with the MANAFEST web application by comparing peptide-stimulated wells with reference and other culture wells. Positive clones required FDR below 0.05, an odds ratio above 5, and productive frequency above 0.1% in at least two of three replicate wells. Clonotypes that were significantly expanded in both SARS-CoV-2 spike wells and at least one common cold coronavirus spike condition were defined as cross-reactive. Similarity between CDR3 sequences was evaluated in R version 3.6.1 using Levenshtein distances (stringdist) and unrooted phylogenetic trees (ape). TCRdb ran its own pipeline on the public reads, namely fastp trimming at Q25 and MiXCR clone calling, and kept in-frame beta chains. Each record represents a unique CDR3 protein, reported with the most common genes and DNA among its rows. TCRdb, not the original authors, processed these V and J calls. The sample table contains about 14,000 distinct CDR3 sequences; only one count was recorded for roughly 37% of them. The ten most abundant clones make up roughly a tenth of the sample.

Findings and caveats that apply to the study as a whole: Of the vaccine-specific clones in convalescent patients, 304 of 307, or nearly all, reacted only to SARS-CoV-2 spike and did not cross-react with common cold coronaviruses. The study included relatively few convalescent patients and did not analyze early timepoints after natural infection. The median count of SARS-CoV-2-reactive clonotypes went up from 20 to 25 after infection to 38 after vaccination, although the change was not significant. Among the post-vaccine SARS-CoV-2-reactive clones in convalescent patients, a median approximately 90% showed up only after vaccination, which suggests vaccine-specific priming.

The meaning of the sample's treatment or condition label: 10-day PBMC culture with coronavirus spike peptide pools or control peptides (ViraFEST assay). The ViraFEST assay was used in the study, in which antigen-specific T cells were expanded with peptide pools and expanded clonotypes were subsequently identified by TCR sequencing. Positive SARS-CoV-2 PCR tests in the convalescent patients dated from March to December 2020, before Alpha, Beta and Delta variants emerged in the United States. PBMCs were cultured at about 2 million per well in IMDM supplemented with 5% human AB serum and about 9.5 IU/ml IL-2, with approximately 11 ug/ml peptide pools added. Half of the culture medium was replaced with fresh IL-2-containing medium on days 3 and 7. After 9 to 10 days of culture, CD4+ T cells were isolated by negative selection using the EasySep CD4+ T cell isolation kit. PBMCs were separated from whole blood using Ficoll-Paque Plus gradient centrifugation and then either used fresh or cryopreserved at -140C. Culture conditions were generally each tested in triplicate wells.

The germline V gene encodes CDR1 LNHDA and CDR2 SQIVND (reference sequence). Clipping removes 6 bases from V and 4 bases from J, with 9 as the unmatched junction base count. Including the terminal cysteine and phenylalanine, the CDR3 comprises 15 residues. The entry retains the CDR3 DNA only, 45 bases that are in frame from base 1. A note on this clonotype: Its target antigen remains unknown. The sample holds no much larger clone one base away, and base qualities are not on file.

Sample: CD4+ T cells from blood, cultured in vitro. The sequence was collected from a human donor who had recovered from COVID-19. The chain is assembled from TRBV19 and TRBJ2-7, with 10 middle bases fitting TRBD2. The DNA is TGTGCCAGTAGCACCCAGCTAGCGGGAGATTACGAGCAGTACTTC. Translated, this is CASSTQLAGDYEQYF.